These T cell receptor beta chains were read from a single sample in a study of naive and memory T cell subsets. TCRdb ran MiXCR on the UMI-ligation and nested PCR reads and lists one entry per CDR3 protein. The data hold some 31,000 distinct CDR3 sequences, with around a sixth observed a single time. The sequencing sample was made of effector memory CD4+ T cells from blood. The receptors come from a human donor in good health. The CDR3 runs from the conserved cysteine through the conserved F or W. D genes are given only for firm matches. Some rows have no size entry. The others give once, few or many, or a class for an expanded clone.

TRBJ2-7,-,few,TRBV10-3,TGTGCCATCAGTGAGTCGACCAGGAACTACGAGCAGTACTTC,CAISESTRNYEQYF
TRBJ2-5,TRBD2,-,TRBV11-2,TGTGCCAGCAGCCTCTCTAGCGGGGTGGGGGAGACCCAGTACTTC,CASSLSSGVGETQYF
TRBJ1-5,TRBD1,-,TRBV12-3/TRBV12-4,TGTGCCAGCAGTTCAACAGGGGACGGTCAGCCCCAGCATTTT,CASSSTGDGQPQHF
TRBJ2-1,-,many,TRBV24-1,TGTGCCACCGGGCGGGTCGAAGAGCAGTTCTTC,CATGRVEEQFF
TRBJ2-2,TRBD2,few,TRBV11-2,TGTGCCAGCAGCCTATTTGGGGCCTTTACTAGCGGCGGGGAGCTGTTTTTT,CASSLFGAFTSGGELFF
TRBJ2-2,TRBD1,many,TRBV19,TGTGCCAGCGGAAAGGGACAGGGAAAGACCGGGGAGCTGTTTTTT,CASGKGQGKTGELFF
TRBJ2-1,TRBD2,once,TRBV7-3,TGTGCCAGCAGCCCTGCGCGGACTAGCGACCCTTCGCTGTTCTTC,CASSPARTSDPSLFF
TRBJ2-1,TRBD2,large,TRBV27,TGTGCCAGCAGTCCTATAGGACTAGCGGCAAATTCCCACAATGAGCAGTTCTTC,CASSPIGLAANSHNEQFF
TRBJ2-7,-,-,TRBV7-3,TGTGCTTCATCGAGGGACGCGGGGACCTACGAGCAGTACTTC,CASSRDAGTYEQYF
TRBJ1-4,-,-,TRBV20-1,TGCAGTGCGGGAACCGGGCCCGTCGGGGAAAAACTGTTTTTT,CSAGTGPVGEKLFF
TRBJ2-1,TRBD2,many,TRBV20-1,TGCAGTGCTAGAGATCGAGAGGTAGCGGGAGTCTATGAGCAGTTCTTC,CSARDREVAGVYEQFF
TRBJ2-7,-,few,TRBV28,TGTGCCAGCAGTTACGGGTCCTCACGGCAGTACTTC,CASSYGSSRQYF
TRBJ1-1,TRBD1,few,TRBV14,TGTGCCAGCAGCCAATTACCGGGACAGGGGGCTCACACTGAAGCTTTCTTT,CASSQLPGQGAHTEAFF
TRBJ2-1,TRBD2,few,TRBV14,TGTGCCAGCAGTCGAAGAACGGGAGGTTCCTACAATGAGCAGTTCTTC,CASSRRTGGSYNEQFF
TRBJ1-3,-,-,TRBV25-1,TGTGCCAGCACTCCTAACTCTGGAAACACCATATATTTT,CASTPNSGNTIYF
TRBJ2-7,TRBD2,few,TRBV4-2,TGTGCCAGCAGCCAATTTTTAGCGGGAGGGGGGACTGCCTACGAGCAGTACTTC,CASSQFLAGGGTAYEQYF
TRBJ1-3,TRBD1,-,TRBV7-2,TGTGCCAGCAGCTCCAGGGGGCTGAGCTCTGGAAACACCATATATTTT,CASSSRGLSSGNTIYF
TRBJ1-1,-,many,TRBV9,TGTGCCAGCAGCTCAGAGCCTTGGGGGAGAATGAACACTGAAGCTTTCTTT,CASSSEPWGRMNTEAFF
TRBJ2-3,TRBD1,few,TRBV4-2,TGTGCCAGCAGCCTACAACCGCGGACAGGAGGTGGGGATACGCAGTATTTT,CASSLQPRTGGGDTQYF
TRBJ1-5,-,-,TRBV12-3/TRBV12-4,TGTGCCAGCAGCCCTCAACTGGCTAGCAATCAGCCCCAGCATTTT,CASSPQLASNQPQHF
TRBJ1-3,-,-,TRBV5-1,TGCGCCAGCAGCTTCGGGCGGCTAAGCTCTGGAAACACCATATATTTT,CASSFGRLSSGNTIYF
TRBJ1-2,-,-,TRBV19,TGTGCCAGTAGTATAGCGATTGGGCCGGGCTATGGCTACACCTTC,CASSIAIGPGYGYTF
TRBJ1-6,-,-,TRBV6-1,TGTGCCAGCAGTGAACAGGTTTGGGGGAATTCACCCCTCCACTTT,CASSEQVWGNSPLHF
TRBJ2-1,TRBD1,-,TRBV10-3,TGTGCCATACAGGGGGGCACGAATGAGCAGTTCTTC,CAIQGGTNEQFF
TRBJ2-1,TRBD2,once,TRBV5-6,TGTGCCAGCAGCGGGACTAGCGGCATCTTGGAGCAGTTCTTC,CASSGTSGILEQFF
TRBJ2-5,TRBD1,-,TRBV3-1,TGTGCCATCGCGACAGGGTCCGGGGCCCAGTACTTC,CAIATGSGAQYF
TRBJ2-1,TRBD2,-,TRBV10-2,TGCGCCAGCACTTCCGGGACTAGCTCCTACAATGAGCAGTTCTTC,CASTSGTSSYNEQFF
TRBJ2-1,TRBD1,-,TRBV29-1,TGCAGCGTTGAAAAGGGGAGACAGGGGAATGAGCAGTTCTTC,CSVEKGRQGNEQFF
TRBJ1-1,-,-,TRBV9,TGTGCCAGCAGCATCACACTGGATGGTGAAGCTTTCTTT,CASSITLDGEAFF
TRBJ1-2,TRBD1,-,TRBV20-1,TGCAGTGCTAGAAGAACAGGGGGTCAGGGCTACACCTTC,CSARRTGGQGYTF
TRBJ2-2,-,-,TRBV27,TGTGCCAGCTTGGACCGGGGACTGAACACCGGGGAGCTGTTTTTT,CASLDRGLNTGELFF
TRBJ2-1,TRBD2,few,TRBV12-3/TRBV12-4,TGTGCCAGCAAAATAGCGGGAGGACGGAATGAGCAGTTCTTC,CASKIAGGRNEQFF
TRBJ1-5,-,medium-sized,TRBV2,TGTGCCAGCAGTGTAGGTGGTAGGGGTCAGCCCCAGCATTTT,CASSVGGRGQPQHF
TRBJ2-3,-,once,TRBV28,TGTGCCAGCAGTCACCGGCTCGCGCCCTTAGGAGATACGCAGTATTTT,CASSHRLAPLGDTQYF
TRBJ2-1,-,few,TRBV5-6,TGTGCCAGCAGCTTAATTCAGGGCTCCTACAATGAGCAGTTCTTC,CASSLIQGSYNEQFF
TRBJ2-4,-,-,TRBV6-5,TGTGCCAGCATTGACCAATCCAAAAACATTCAGTACTTC,CASIDQSKNIQYF
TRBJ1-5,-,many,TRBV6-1,TGTGCCAGCAGTGAAAGGGGACGGGGTCAGCCCCAGCATTTT,CASSERGRGQPQHF
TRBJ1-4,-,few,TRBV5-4,TGTGCCAGCAGCCCCGGGAAGCGCGGCGATGAAAAACTGTTTTTT,CASSPGKRGDEKLFF
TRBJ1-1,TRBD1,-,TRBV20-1,TGCAGTGCTAGAGGGGGGACAGTTGAAGCTTTCTTT,CSARGGTVEAFF
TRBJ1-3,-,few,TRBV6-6,TGTGCCAGCAACCAGGCGAGGGGGAGCTCTGGAAACACCATATATTTT,CASNQARGSSGNTIYF
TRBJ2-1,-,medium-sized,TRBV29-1,TGCAGCGTAGCAAGCCTTCTCGACAATGAGCAGTTCTTC,CSVASLLDNEQFF
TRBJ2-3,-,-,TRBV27,TGTGCCAGCAGTTTAAAGGGCAACAGGGTCACAGATACGCAGTATTTT,CASSLKGNRVTDTQYF
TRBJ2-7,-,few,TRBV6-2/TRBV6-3,TGTGCCAGCAGTTACACGGCTTTCTCCTACGAGCAGTACTTC,CASSYTAFSYEQYF
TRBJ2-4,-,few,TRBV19,TGTGCCAGTAGTACAGTAGCCAAAAACATTCAGTACTTC,CASSTVAKNIQYF
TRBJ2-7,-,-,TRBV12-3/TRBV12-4,TGTGCCAGCAGTTTTAGGGCAGGGAGCTTCTACGAGCAGTACTTC,CASSFRAGSFYEQYF
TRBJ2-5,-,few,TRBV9,TGTGCCAGCAGCGCGGGGGACCTCTCGGACTGGGCCCAGTACTTC,CASSAGDLSDWAQYF
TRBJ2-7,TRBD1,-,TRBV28,TGTGCCAGCAGCGAACACAGGGGACGCTACGAGCAGTACTTC,CASSEHRGRYEQYF
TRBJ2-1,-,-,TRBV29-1,TGCAGCGTTTTTAGGAGTGAGCAGTTCTTC,CSVFRSEQFF
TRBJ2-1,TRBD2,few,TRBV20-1,TGCAGTGCTACTGTCGGACTAGCCGCCATTGAGCAGTTCTTC,CSATVGLAAIEQFF
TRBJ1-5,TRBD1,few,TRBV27,TGTGCCAGCAAAGACAGGGCGGGTGGCAATCAGCCCCAGCATTTT,CASKDRAGGNQPQHF
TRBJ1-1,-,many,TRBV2,TGTGCCAGCAGCCCAACTTTGGGGGCTGAAGCTTTCTTT,CASSPTLGAEAFF
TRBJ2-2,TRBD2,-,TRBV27,TGTGCCAGCAGGGGGGGACTAGCGGGAGGTGGCACCGGGGAGCTGTTTTTT,CASRGGLAGGGTGELFF